This entry lists 18 T cell receptor beta chains sequenced from one sample in a study of blood T cell repertoires in COVID-19 (dated by TCRdb to 2019 to 2021). Libraries were constructed by the immunoSEQ multiplex PCR assay. Imported from immuneACCESS, the table was reduced by TCRdb to in-frame sequences with V and J called. These copies leave out some clones; in studies compared against another copy, an unresolved V gene accounts for under half, and the cause of the remainder is not known. For this sample there are about 190,000 clones; about three quarters appear just once. 2.5% to 3.5% of the sample is taken by the ten largest. The sample consisted of peripheral blood. The origin of the receptors is a woman over 75 with active or convalescent COVID-19.

The chain combines TRBV19 with TRBJ2-3; D possibly corresponds to TRBD1 (5 bases). V was pared by 2 bases and J by 1 base, with 16 bases between. This CDR3 region has 17 residues. Germline V gene lookup returns CDR1 LNHDA and CDR2 SQIVND (reference sequence). For the CDR3, the DNA is TGTGCCAGTAGTATAACACCAGGGCGTCGAGGCACAGATACGCAGTATTTT. This codes for CASSITPGRRGTDTQYF.

This chain joins TRBV28 and TRBJ2-3; possibly TRBD2 for D (6 bases). CDR3 length: 17 amino acids. Germline-derived CDR1 and CDR2 are MDHEN and SYDVKM. Trimming took off 4 bases at V and 2 bases at J, with 19 bases between the two ends. The CDR3 DNA is TGTGCCAGCAGTTATCCACTGGCCGGGACTCTCACAGATACGCAGTATTTT. It encodes CASSYPLAGTLTDTQYF.

The J gene is TRBJ1-5, the V gene TRBV28; 7 nucleotides match TRBD1. Germline V lookup: CDR1 MDHEN, CDR2 SYDVKM. This CDR3 region has 14 residues. Trimming took 4 bases from V and 3 from J; bases not matched to a gene: 3. The CDR3 region is CASSSDRFNQPQHF. The CDR3 DNA follows: TGTGCCAGCAGTTCGGACAGGTTCAATCAGCCCCAGCATTTT.

The chain couples TRBV6-1 to TRBJ1-1; a possible D gene is TRBD1 (5 bases). Germline V lookup: CDR1 MNHNS, CDR2 SASEGT. V was trimmed by 0 bases and J by 0 bases, leaving 17 bases between them. CDR3 length equals 18 residues. The CDR3 region is CASSEAGGSTAMNTEAFF. CDR3 sequence (DNA): TGTGCCAGCAGTGAAGCGGGGGGGTCCACAGCAATGAACACTGAAGCTTTCTTT.

The chain joins TRBV2 to TRBJ1-6; TRBD1 might be the D (5 bases). The V gene lost 6 bases and the J gene lost 8 bases, with 23 bases spanning the gap. Germline CDR1 and CDR2: SNHLY and FYNNEI. This CDR3 is 17 amino acids long. CDR3 sequence (DNA): TGTGCCAGCAGAGATCCCAGGTCGGGGGTTTTGGATTCACCCCTCCACTTT. Protein sequence: CASRDPRSGVLDSPLHF. The full variable domain, completed using reference TRBV2 and TRBJ1-6, is EPEVTQTPSHQVTQMGQEVILRCVPISNHLYFYWYRQILGQKVEFLVSFYNNEISEKSEIFDDQFSVERPDGSNFTLKIRSTKLEDSAMYFCASRDPRSGVLDSPLHFGNGTRLTVT.

This sequence joins TRBV10-3 and TRBJ2-3; 9 nucleotides match TRBD2. CDR3 size: 21 residues. Losses at the gene ends were 0 bases for V and 4 bases for J; bases not matched to a gene: 20. CDR1 is ENHRY, CDR2 SYGVKD, per germline. The CDR3 sequence is CAISESNSGGGAALRADTQYF. The DNA for the CDR3 is TGTGCCATCAGTGAGTCGAACAGCGGCGGGGGGGCCGCCTTACGGGCAGATACGCAGTATTTT.

This clone was counted between two and nine times. The chain recombines TRBV27 with TRBJ2-2; TRBD2 agrees at 8 bases. Germline V lookup: CDR1 MNHEY, CDR2 SMNVEV (reference sequence). The V segment lost 0 bases and the J segment 13 bases; nucleotides outside the gene matches: 16. There are 17 residues in the CDR3. CDR3 DNA: TGTGCCAGCAGTTTATCGCGGAATCTGGCGGGGGGCGTAGGGCTGTTTTTT. Its translation is CASSLSRNLAGGVGLFF.

V is TRBV6-5 and J is TRBJ1-4; D gene unclear. The CDR3 sequence is 13 residues long. V lost 0 bases and J lost 7, with 6 bases in between. Looked up from germline, CDR1 is MNHEY and CDR2 is SVGAGI. The CDR3, as DNA: TGTGCCAGCAGTTACTCGAATAGTGAAAAACTGTTTTTT. Translated: CASSYSNSEKLFF.

The chain combines TRBV5-1 with TRBJ2-1; D might be TRBD1 (5 bases). CDR1 SGHRS and CDR2 YFSETQ come from the germline V gene. CDR3 length: 14 residues. V dropped 2 bases and J dropped 9 bases, with 15 bases sitting between them. The CDR3 region has the DNA TGCGCCAGCAGCTTAGAAGGCAGGGATGGTGAGCAGTTCTTC. Protein sequence: CASSLEGRDGEQFF.

V is TRBV7-9 and J is TRBJ2-5, with TRBD2 matching over 11 bases. The CDR3 has 15 residues. Germline lookup yields CDR1 SEHNR and CDR2 FQNEAQ (reference sequence). V lost 5 bases to trimming and J lost 5 bases; unmatched junction nucleotides: 7. CDR3 region: CASSVRLAGTETQYF. For the CDR3, the DNA is TGTGCCAGCAGCGTGAGACTAGCGGGGACTGAGACCCAGTACTTC.

In its sample, this clone was seen once. The V gene is TRBV19, the J gene TRBJ1-1, with a tentative D call TRBD1 (5 bases). The CDR3 sequence is 20 residues long. Trimming removed 3 bases from V and 4 bases from J, with 30 bases in between. Germline loops: CDR1 LNHDA, CDR2 SQIVND (reference sequence). The CDR3 here is CASSIYSSRAPTRGPTEAFF. The CDR3 nucleotides read TGTGCCAGTAGTATTTACTCGTCGCGGGCTCCGACGCGGGGACCCACTGAAGCTTTCTTT.

The V gene is TRBV2, the J gene TRBJ2-1; TRBD1 is a possible D gene (5 bases). CDR3 length: 13 residues. Trimming left V 5 bases short and J 6 bases short, with 11 bases between. The germline CDR1 and CDR2 sequences are SNHLY and FYNNEI. Here the CDR3 DNA reads TGTGCCAGCAGTATTGGACAAGGCAATGAGCAGTTCTTC. This sequence encodes CASSIGQGNEQFF.

The chain links TRBV20-1 to TRBJ2-7, with a tentative D call TRBD1 (6 bases). In germline, CDR1 is DFQATT, CDR2 SNEGSKA (reference sequence). This CDR3 region has 11 residues. Deletions cut 3 bases from V and 4 bases from J, with 7 bases between. As DNA, the CDR3 is TGCAGTGCTAGCGACAGGTACGAGCAGTACTTC. It yields the protein CSASDRYEQYF.

The chain recombines TRBV9 with TRBJ2-7, with TRBD1 matching 9 bases. CDR3 length equals 14 residues. The J segment lost 4 bases and the V segment lost 3 bases, leaving 5 bases of the junction unmatched. From germline, CDR1 is SGDLS and CDR2 YYNGEE. Here the CDR3 reads CASSGRDREYEQYF. The CDR3 DNA is TGTGCCAGCAGCGGCCGGGACAGGGAATACGAGCAGTACTTC.

The chain is built from TRBV19 and TRBJ1-5; 11 positions agree with TRBD1. Trimming took 5 bases from V and 3 from J; bases not matched to a gene: 3. From germline, CDR1 is LNHDA and CDR2 SQIVND (reference sequence). The length of the CDR3 is 15 residues. The CDR3 sequence: CASSLGQGANQPQHF. CDR3 DNA: TGTGCCAGTAGTCTCGGACAGGGGGCCAATCAGCCCCAGCATTTT.

This clone was counted only a few times. Germline and junction disagree at one end, which may indicate a read error. The genes are TRBV11-2 and TRBJ2-7, with D uncertain. The CDR3 is made up of 12 amino acids. Germline V gene lookup returns CDR1 SGHAT and CDR2 FQNNGV. The CDR3 region has the DNA TGTGCCAGCAGCTCCCTCACTACTCGGGTTGCCTTC. It encodes CASSSLTTRVAF.

This clone is a singleton in its sample. V is TRBV5-1 and J is TRBJ2-3; the D gene is possibly TRBD2 (5 bases). The length of the CDR3 is 14 residues. The V gene lost 4 bases and the J gene lost 0 bases, with 9 bases spanning the gap. Per germline, CDR1 SGHRS and CDR2 YFSETQ. The CDR3 DNA reads TGCGCCAGCAGCCCCGGGGATAGCACAGATACGCAGTATTTT. It codes for CASSPGDSTDTQYF.

The V gene is TRBV6-5, the J gene TRBJ1-3; 9 bases line up with TRBD1. The CDR3 is 15 amino acids. Germline loops: CDR1 MNHEY, CDR2 SVGAGI. The trim removed 7 bases at V and 1 base at J, leaving 5 bases unmatched. This chain's CDR3 is CASTPQGASGNTIYF. The CDR3 DNA is TGTGCCAGCACCCCACAGGGGGCTTCTGGAAACACCATATATTTT.